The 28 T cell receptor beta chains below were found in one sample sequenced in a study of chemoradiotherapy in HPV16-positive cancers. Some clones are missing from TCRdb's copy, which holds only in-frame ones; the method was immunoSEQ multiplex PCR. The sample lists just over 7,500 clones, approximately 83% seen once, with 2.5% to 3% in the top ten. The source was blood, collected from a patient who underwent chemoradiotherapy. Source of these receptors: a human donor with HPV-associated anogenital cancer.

In nucleotides, the CDR3 is TGTGCCAGCAAGAACCGGCGGGGGGGCCCTGGTGAGCAGTTCTTC. Its translation: CASKNRRGGPGEQFF. This chain links TRBV7-9 with TRBJ2-1; 9 nucleotides line up with TRBD2. J gave up 9 bases and V 7 bases, and 13 bases lay outside the gene matches. This CDR3 contains 15 residues. The germline V gene has CDR1 SEHNR and CDR2 FQNEAQ (reference sequence).

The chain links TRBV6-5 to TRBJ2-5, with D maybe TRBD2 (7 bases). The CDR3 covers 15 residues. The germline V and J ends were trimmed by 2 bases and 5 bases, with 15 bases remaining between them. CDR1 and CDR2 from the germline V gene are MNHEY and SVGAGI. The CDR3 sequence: CASSYGGGPRETQYF. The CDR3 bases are TGTGCCAGCAGTTACGGGGGGGGCCCCCGGGAGACCCAGTACTTC.

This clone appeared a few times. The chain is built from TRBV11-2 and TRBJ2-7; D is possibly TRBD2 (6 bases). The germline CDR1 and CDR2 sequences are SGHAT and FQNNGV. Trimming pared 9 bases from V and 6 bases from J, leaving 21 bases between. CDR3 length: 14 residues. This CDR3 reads CASSRGGTLAEQYF. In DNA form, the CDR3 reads TGTGCCAGTTCCCGTGGCGGGACCCTAGCCGAGCAGTACTTC.

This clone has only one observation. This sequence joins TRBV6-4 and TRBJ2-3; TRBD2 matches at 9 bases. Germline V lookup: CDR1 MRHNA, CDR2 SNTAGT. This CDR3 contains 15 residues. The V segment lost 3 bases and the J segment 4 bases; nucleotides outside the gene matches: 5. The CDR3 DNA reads TGTGCCAGCAGTGAAGGCGGGGGGGCCGCAGATACGCAGTATTTT. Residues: CASSEGGGAADTQYF.

CDR3 protein: CASSPSGTGWETQYF. Written as DNA, the CDR3 is TGTGCCAGCAGTCCCTCCGGGACAGGTTGGGAGACCCAGTACTTC. The J gene is TRBJ2-5, the V gene TRBV11-2, with 8 bases lining up with TRBD1. The CDR3 totals 15 residues. The germline gives CDR1 SGHAT, CDR2 FQNNGV. V was pared by 6 bases and J by 5 bases, with 11 bases of the junction left unmatched.

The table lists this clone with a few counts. The CDR3 loop reads CASSLSKGGYTF. DNA for the CDR3: TGTGCCAGCAGCTTATCGAAGGGTGGCTACACCTTC. The gene calls are TRBV7-9 and TRBJ1-2; D remains ambiguous. Germline V CDR1 and CDR2: SEHNR, FQNEAQ (reference sequence). There are 12 residues in the CDR3. V was pared by 2 bases and J by 7 bases, with 8 bases between.

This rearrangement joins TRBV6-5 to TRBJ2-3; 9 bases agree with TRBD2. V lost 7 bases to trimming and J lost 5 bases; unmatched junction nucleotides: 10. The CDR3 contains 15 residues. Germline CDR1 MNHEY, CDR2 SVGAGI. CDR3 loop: CASKGPAGGLDTQYF. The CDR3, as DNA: TGTGCCAGCAAGGGCCCAGCGGGGGGCCTAGATACGCAGTATTTT.

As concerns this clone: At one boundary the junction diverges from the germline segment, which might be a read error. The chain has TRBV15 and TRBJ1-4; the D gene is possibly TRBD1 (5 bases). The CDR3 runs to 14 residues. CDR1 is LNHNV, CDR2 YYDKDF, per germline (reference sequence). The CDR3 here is CATRSGRGSEKLFF. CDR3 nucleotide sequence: TGTGCCACCCGCAGTGGGAGGGGTAGTGAAAAACTGTTTTTT. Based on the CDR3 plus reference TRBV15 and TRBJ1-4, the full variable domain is DAMVIQNPRYQVTQFGKPVTLSCSQTLNHNVMYWYQQKSSQAPKLLFHYYDKDFNNEADTPDNFQSRRPNTSFCFLDIRSPGLGDTAMYLCATRSGRGSEKLFFGSGTQLSVL.

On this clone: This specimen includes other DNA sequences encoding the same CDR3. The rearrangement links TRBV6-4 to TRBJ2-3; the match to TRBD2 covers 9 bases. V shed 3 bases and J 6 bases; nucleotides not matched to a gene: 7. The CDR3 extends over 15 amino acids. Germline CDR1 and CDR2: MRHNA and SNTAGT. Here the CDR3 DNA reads TGTGCCAGCAGTGAAGGCGGGGGGGCAGGGGATACGCAGTATTTT. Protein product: CASSEGGGAGDTQYF.

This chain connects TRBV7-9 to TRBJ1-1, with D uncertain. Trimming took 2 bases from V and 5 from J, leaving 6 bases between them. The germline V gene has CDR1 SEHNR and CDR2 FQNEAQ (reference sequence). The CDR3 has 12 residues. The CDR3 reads CASSLHGTEAFF. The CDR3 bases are TGTGCCAGCAGCTTACACGGGACTGAAGCTTTCTTT.

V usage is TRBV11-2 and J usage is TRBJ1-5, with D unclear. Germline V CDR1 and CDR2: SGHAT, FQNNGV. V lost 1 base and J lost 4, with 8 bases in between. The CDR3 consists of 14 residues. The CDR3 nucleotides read TGTGCCAGCAGCTTAGGGGCGGCTAATCAGCCCCAGCATTTT. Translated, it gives CASSLGAANQPQHF.

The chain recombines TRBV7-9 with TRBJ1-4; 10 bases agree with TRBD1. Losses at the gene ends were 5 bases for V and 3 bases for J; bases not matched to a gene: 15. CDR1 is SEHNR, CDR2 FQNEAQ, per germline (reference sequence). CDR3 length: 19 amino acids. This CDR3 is CASSPLWGQGLRANEKLFF. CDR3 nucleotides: TGTGCCAGCAGCCCGCTTTGGGGACAGGGGTTGAGGGCTAATGAAAAACTGTTTTTT.

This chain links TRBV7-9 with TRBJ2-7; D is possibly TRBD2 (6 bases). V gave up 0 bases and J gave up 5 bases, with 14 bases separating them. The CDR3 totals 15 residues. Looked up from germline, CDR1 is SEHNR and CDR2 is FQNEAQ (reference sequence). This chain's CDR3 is CASSLALVEGHEQYF. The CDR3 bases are TGTGCCAGCAGCTTAGCGCTAGTGGAGGGCCACGAGCAGTACTTC.

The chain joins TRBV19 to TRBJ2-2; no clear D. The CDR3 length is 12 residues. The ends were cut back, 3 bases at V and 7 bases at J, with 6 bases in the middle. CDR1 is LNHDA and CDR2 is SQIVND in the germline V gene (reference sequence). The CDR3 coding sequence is TGTGCCAGTAGTATCTGGAACGGGGAGCTGTTTTTT. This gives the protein CASSIWNGELFF. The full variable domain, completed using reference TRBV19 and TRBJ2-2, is DGGITQSPKYLFRKEGQNVTLSCEQNLNHDAMYWYRQDPGQGLRLIYYSQIVNDFQKGDIAEGYSVSREKKESFPLTVTSAQKNPTAFYLCASSIWNGELFFGEGSRLTVL.

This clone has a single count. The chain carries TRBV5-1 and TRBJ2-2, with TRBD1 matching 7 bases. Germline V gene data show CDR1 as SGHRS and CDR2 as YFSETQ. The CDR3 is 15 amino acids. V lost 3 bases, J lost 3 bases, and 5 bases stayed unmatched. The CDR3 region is CASSWATGDTGELFF. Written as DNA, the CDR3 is TGCGCCAGCAGCTGGGCTACAGGGGACACCGGGGAGCTGTTTTTT.

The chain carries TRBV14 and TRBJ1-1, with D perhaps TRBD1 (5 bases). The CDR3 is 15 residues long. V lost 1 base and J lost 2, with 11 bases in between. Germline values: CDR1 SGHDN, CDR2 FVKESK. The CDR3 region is CASSQVGGANTEAFF. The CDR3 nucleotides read TGTGCCAGCAGCCAAGTGGGGGGTGCTAACACTGAAGCTTTCTTT.

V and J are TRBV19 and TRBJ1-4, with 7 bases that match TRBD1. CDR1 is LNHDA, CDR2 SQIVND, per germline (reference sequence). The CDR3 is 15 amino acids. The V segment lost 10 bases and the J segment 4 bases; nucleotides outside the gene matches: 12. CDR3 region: CATTKGGEGNEKLFF. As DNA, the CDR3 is TGTGCCACAACGAAAGGGGGCGAGGGTAATGAAAAACTGTTTTTT.

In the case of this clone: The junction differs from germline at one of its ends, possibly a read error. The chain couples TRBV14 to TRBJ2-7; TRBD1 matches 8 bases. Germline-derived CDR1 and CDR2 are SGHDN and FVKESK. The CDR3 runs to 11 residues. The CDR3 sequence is CASSRDRFVIF. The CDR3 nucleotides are TGTGCCAGCTCCAGGGACAGGTTTGTCATATTC.

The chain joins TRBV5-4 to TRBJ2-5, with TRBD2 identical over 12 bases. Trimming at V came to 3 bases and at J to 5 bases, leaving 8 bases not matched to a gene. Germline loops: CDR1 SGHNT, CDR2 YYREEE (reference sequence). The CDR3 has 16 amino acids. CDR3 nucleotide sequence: TGTGCCAGCAGCTCTAGCGGGGGGGCAGTTGGGGAGACCCAGTACTTC. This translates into CASSSSGGAVGETQYF.

In nucleotides, the CDR3 is TGTGCCAGCAGTTACCTTGGCGGGGACTACAATGAGCAGTTCTTC. Translation: CASSYLGGDYNEQFF. The chain uses TRBV6-5 and TRBJ2-1, with D possibly TRBD2 on 6 matching bases. Germline V gene lookup returns CDR1 MNHEY and CDR2 SVGAGI. The CDR3 contains 15 residues. V was shortened by 2 bases and J by 3 bases, with 11 bases between the two germline ends.

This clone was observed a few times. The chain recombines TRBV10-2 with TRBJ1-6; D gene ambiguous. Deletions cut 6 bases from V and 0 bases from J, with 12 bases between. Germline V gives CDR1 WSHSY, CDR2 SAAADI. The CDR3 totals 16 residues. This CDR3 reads CASRPPGGSYNSPLHF. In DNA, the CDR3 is TGCGCCAGCAGACCCCCAGGCGGCTCCTATAATTCACCCCTCCACTTT.

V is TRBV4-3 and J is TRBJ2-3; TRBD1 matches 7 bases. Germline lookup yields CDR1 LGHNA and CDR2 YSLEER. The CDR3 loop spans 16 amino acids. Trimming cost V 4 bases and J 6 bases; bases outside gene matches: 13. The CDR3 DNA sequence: TGCGCCAGCAGCCTATCCCTGACAGGGCTGACCGATACGCAGTATTTT. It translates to CASSLSLTGLTDTQYF.

The CDR3 is CAGGIRGSGNTIYF. The CDR3 bases are TGTGCCGGGGGGATTAGAGGCTCTGGAAACACCATATATTTT. J is TRBJ1-3 and V is TRBV7-9; D is perhaps TRBD1 (5 bases). CDR3 length: 14 amino acids. CDR1 and CDR2 (germline): SEHNR, FQNEAQ (reference sequence). V lost 11 bases and J 0 bases, leaving 14 bases between the germline ends.

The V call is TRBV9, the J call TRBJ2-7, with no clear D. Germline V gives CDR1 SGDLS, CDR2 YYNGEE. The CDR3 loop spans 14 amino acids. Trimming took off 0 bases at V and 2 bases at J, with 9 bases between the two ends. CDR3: CASSVGQFAYEQYF. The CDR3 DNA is TGTGCCAGCAGCGTAGGCCAGTTCGCCTACGAGCAGTACTTC.

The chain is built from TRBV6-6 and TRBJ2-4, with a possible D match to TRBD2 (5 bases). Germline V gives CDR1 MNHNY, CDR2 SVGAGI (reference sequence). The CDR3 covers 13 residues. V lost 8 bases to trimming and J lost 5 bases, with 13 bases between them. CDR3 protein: CASLPGLENIQYF. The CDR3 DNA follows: TGTGCCAGCCTGCCGGGGTTGGAAAACATTCAGTACTTC.

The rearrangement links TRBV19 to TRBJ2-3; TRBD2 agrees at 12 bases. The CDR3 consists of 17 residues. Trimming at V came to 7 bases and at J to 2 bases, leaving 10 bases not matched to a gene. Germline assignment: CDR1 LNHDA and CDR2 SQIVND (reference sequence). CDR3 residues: CASKQTSGGAYTDTQYF. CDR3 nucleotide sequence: TGTGCCAGTAAACAGACTAGCGGGGGAGCTTACACAGATACGCAGTATTTT. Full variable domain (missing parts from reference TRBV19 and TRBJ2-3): DGGITQSPKYLFRKEGQNVTLSCEQNLNHDAMYWYRQDPGQGLRLIYYSQIVNDFQKGDIAEGYSVSREKKESFPLTVTSAQKNPTAFYLCASKQTSGGAYTDTQYFGPGTRLTVL.

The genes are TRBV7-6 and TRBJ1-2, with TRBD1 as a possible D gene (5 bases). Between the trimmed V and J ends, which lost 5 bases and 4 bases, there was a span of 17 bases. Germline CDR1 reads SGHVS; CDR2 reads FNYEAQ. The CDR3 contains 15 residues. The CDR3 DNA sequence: TGTGCCAGCAGCCTGCTCCTCACAGGAGGCTATGGCTACACCTTC. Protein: CASSLLLTGGYGYTF.

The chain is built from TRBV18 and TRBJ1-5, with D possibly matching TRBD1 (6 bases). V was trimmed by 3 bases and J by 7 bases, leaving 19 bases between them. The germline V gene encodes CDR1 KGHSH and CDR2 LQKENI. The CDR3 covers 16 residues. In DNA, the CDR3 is TGTGCCAGCTCACCCGGCGAAGGGGGTACGGGGCAGCCCCAGCATTTT. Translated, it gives CASSPGEGGTGQPQHF.